The T cell receptor beta chain described here comes from a study of cytomegalovirus exposure and HLA in healthy donors. In the PCR, 60 Vbeta and 13 Jbeta primers were used. The method was immunoSEQ multiplex PCR; TCRdb's version includes in-frame clones alone and lacks a portion of them. In the table there are under 150,000 clones, 75% to 90% of which are singletons. CDR1 is MNHEY, CDR2 SVGAGI, per germline. The CDR3 consists of 15 residues. V trimming: 6 bases; J trimming: 2 bases; junction bases outside the gene matches: 6. The gene calls are TRBV6-5 and TRBJ2-5; 10 bases align to TRBD2. Sequenced sample: PBMCs. This sequence was found in a male donor in good health and CMV-seronegative. The CDR3 nucleotides read TGTGCCAGCAGGCAGACTAGCGGGCAGCAAGAGACCCAGTACTTC. Protein sequence: CASRQTSGQQETQYF.